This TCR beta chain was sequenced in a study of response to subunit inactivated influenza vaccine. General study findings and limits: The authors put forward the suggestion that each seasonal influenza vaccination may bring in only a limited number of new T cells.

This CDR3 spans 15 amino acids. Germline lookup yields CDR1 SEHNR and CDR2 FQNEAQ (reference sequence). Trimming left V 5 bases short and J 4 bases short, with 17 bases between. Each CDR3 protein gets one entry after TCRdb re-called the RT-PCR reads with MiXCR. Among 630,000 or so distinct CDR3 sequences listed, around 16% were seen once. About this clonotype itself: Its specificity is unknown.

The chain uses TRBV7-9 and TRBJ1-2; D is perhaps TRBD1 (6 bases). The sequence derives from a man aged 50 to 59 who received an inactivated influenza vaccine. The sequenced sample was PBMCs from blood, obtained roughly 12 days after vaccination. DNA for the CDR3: TGTGCCAGCAGCCCCTACAGGGACTTGGGCTATGGCTACACCTTC. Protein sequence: CASSPYRDLGYGYTF. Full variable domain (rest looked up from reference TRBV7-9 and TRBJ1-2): DTGVSQNPRHKITKRGQNVTFRCDPISEHNRLYWYRQTLGQGPEFLTYFQNEAQLEKSRLLSDRFSAERPKGSFSTLEIQRTEQGDSAMYLCASSPYRDLGYGYTFGSGTRLTVV.